The clone carrying this T cell receptor beta chain is a singleton in its sample. This record comes from a study of blood T cell repertoires in COVID-19. Overall study: From T cells, B-cell-depleted T cells, or PBMCs came the material, which was cDNA or gDNA.

CDR1 is LNHDA, CDR2 SQIVND, per germline (reference sequence). J was trimmed by 11 bases and V by 9 bases; bases with no gene match: 10. This CDR3 region has 12 residues. Recruits, aged roughly 18 to 95 years, lived in 20 to 30 US areas. Authors' methods: Researchers report that nucleated cell counts were estimated from reference gene primer amplification. TCRdb's copy holds only in-frame clones and misses some; the assay was immunoSEQ multiplex PCR. V, J and clone size are taken as reported in that table, and D and trimming were inferred from the DNA itself. Counted here are fewer than 400,000 clones, approximately 85% occurring once; the ten biggest clones make up 2.2%.

This TCR was recovered from a young man who had recovered from COVID-19. The chain recombines TRBV19 with TRBJ1-1, with TRBD1 matching 9 bases. Sequencing used PBMCs or T cells enriched from blood (not recorded which). CDR3: CASAGQGLLAFF. For the CDR3, the DNA is TGTGCCAGCGCGGGACAGGGTCTTCTGGCTTTCTTT.